The rows below give T cell receptor beta chains drawn from one sample of a study of T cell responses to AZD1222 COVID-19 vaccine. Sequencing was performed with immunoSEQ multiplex PCR; in TCRdb, only in-frame clones are kept and a portion is missing. This table has about 120,000 clones, around 94% appearing once. Sequencing was performed on peripheral blood, taken 28 days after the second AZD1222 dose. These receptors were obtained from an adult who received the AZD1222 COVID-19 vaccine. Each CDR3 is given with its conserved first and last residue. The D gene is left open where the match is weak. Clone size, where shown, is once, few, many, or a class for clones that have expanded.

d_call	clone_size	v_call	j_call	cdr3_nt	cdr3_aa
NA	NA	TRBV6-4	TRBJ2-1	TGTGCCAGCAGTGACTCAAGCAGGAGTGAGCAGTTCTTC	CASSDSSRSEQFF
TRBD1	NA	TRBV7-3	TRBJ1-5	TGTGCCAGCAGTTCGGGACAGCCCAATCAGCCCCAGCATTTT	CASSSGQPNQPQHF
NA	NA	TRBV19	TRBJ1-5	TGTGCCAGTACCCCAGGGAGGAATCAGCCCCAGCATTTT	CASTPGRNQPQHF
TRBD2	once	TRBV6-5	TRBJ2-7	TGTGCCAGCAGACCGGGACTAGCAGACTACGAGCAGTACTTC	CASRPGLADYEQYF
TRBD2	NA	TRBV3-1/TRBV3-2	TRBJ2-3	TGTGCCAGCAGCCAAGATCGAGCGGGAGGGCATTTCGATACGCAGTATTTT	CASSQDRAGGHFDTQYF
NA	NA	TRBV2	TRBJ2-5	TGTGCCAGCAAGGGTGAAGAGACCCAGTACTTC	CASKGEETQYF
NA	NA	TRBV15	TRBJ2-7	TGTGCCACCAGCAACGGACTAAGCGAGCAGTACTTC	CATSNGLSEQYF
NA	NA	TRBV19	TRBJ1-3	TGTGCCAGTAGTGACAACCGGGCCGCGAGGAACACCATATATTTT	CASSDNRAARNTIYF
TRBD1	once	TRBV19	TRBJ2-7	TGTGCCAGTTCCCAGGGGGCCTACGAGCAGTACTTC	CASSQGAYEQYF
NA	NA	TRBV7-9	TRBJ1-1	TGTGCCAGCCTGGGGGTTCGGGTCAGCGGGGCTTACACTGAAGCTTTCTTT	CASLGVRVSGAYTEAFF
NA	NA	TRBV6-4	TRBJ2-3	TGTGCCAGCAGTGAGGGGGAACACGATACGCAGTATTTT	CASSEGEHDTQYF
NA	NA	TRBV5-5	TRBJ2-7	TGTGCCAGCAGCCCCCAAACCGGGGACGGCGGGTACGAGCAGTACTTC	CASSPQTGDGGYEQYF
NA	NA	TRBV3-1/TRBV3-2	TRBJ1-1	TGTGCCAGCAGTCCCGTGGGGGGGGGCATTGAAGCTTTCTTT	CASSPVGGGIEAFF
NA	NA	TRBV18	TRBJ2-7	TGTGCCAGCTCACCCCGCCCCAAGACCTACGAGCAGTACTTC	CASSPRPKTYEQYF
TRBD1	NA	TRBV28	TRBJ1-2	TGTGCCAGCAGACAGGACAGGTCAAGAGGGAACTATGGCTACACCTTC	CASRQDRSRGNYGYTF
NA	NA	TRBV7-3	TRBJ2-1	TGTGCCAGCAGCTTAATCGGAGGGTACAATGAGCAGTTCTTC	CASSLIGGYNEQFF
NA	NA	TRBV6-5	TRBJ2-7	TGTGCCAGCAGTTACCCGGGAAGGGGGGGCGAGCAGTACTTC	CASSYPGRGGEQYF
TRBD1	NA	TRBV4-2	TRBJ2-2	TGTGCCAGCAGCCAAGAGAGGGACAGGGGTCGCACCGGGGAGCTGTTTTTT	CASSQERDRGRTGELFF
NA	NA	TRBV7-2	TRBJ2-1	TGTGCCAGCAGCACAAGGACTAAATACAATGAGCAGTTCTTC	CASSTRTKYNEQFF
NA	NA	TRBV12-3/TRBV12-4	TRBJ2-1	TGTGCCAGCAGTCCACCCTTGGGCAATGAGCAGTTCTTC	CASSPPLGNEQFF
NA	NA	TRBV10-3	TRBJ2-1	TGTGCCATCACCCGAAACAATGAGCAGTTCTTC	CAITRNNEQFF
NA	NA	TRBV21-1	TRBJ1-6	TGTGCCAGCAGCAATCAAGCCGGGACAGCTAATTCACCCCTCCACTTT	CASSNQAGTANSPLHF
TRBD2	NA	TRBV7-3	TRBJ2-2	TGTGCCAGCAGCTTCCAACTGGGAGGGCCCGGGGAGCTGTTTTTT	CASSFQLGGPGELFF
TRBD2	NA	TRBV15	TRBJ2-3	TGTGCCACCAGCATGGTAGTCACTAGCGGAGAAGATACGCAGTATTTT	CATSMVVTSGEDTQYF
TRBD1	NA	TRBV28	TRBJ1-5	TGTGCCAGCAGTCCGCCGGGACAGGGATTCTATCAGCCCCAGCATTTT	CASSPPGQGFYQPQHF
NA	NA	TRBV5-1	TRBJ1-1	TGCGCCAGCAGCTTGGGGGTTCCAGGGCGGGGAACTGAAGCTTTCTTT	CASSLGVPGRGTEAFF
NA	NA	TRBV7-3	TRBJ1-1	TGTGCCAGCAGCCTAGATGGGGGCACTGAAGCTTTCTTT	CASSLDGGTEAFF
NA	once	TRBV28	TRBJ2-4	TGTGCCAGCACCGGGACCCTCAAAAACATTCAGTACTTC	CASTGTLKNIQYF
TRBD1	NA	TRBV7-7	TRBJ2-1	TGTGCTAGCAGCTTAGGGACAGGGGACTGGAATGAGCAGTTCTTC	CASSLGTGDWNEQFF
NA	once	TRBV7-2	TRBJ2-3	TGTGCCAGCAGCCCCACTAGTGGCGGGTCCACAGATACGCAGTATTTT	CASSPTSGGSTDTQYF
NA	NA	TRBV6-6	TRBJ2-1	TGTGCCAGCAGTTTAGCGGACCCATCGTACAATGAGCAGTTCTTC	CASSLADPSYNEQFF
NA	NA	TRBV2	TRBJ2-1	TGTGCCAGCAGTGAAAGATCGGGGTGGGATGAGCAGTTCTTC	CASSERSGWDEQFF
NA	NA	TRBV2	TRBJ1-3	TGTGCCAGCAGTGACAGGACCTCTGGAAACACCATATATTTT	CASSDRTSGNTIYF
NA	NA	TRBV29-1	TRBJ2-5	TGCAGCGTTGGGACGGAGACCCAGTACTTC	CSVGTETQYF
TRBD1	NA	TRBV28	TRBJ1-3	TGTGCCAGCAGCCGGGGTGGACAGGGAGATTTATCCGGAAACACCATATATTTT	CASSRGGQGDLSGNTIYF
TRBD2	NA	TRBV6-6	TRBJ2-1	TGTGCCAGCAGTCCATCATCCGGGACTAGCGGGGGAAATGAGCAGTTCTTC	CASSPSSGTSGGNEQFF
NA	few	TRBV5-1	TRBJ2-1	TGCGCCAGCAGCTTGGGACGGACTACAGGGAGGGTGGGCGAGCAGTTCTTC	CASSLGRTTGRVGEQFF
TRBD2	NA	TRBV11-3	TRBJ2-7	TGTGCCAGCAGCTTAGAGTGGGGACTAGCGGTCTACGAGCAGTACTTC	CASSLEWGLAVYEQYF
TRBD1	NA	TRBV10-3	TRBJ1-1	TGTGCCATCAGTGAAGTAGGACAGGGGATGATTGGCACTGAAGCTTTCTTT	CAISEVGQGMIGTEAFF
NA	NA	TRBV25-1	TRBJ2-1	TGTGCCACCACCCTGAACAATGAGCAGTTCTTC	CATTLNNEQFF
NA	NA	TRBV7-9	TRBJ1-6	TGTGCCAGCAGCTCAGGTCCCGGGGACCCACCCCTCCACTTT	CASSSGPGDPPLHF
TRBD2	NA	TRBV27	TRBJ2-7	TGTGCCAGCAGCCTTAGCGGGAGAATAGGTTACGAGCAGTACTTC	CASSLSGRIGYEQYF
NA	NA	TRBV6-2/TRBV6-3	TRBJ2-1	TGTGCCAGCAGGTACAACTACAATGAGCAGTTCTTC	CASRYNYNEQFF
NA	NA	TRBV7-9	TRBJ2-1	TGTGCCAGCAGCTTAGACAGCCACAATGAGCAGTTCTTC	CASSLDSHNEQFF
NA	NA	TRBV5-1	TRBJ2-1	TGCGCCAGCAGGGCTGGAGGGGGTTACAATGAGCAGTTCTTC	CASRAGGGYNEQFF
TRBD2	NA	TRBV13	TRBJ2-7	TGTGCCAGCAGCTCCCCCGGCGGGAGGGGGTACGAGCAGTACTTC	CASSSPGGRGYEQYF
NA	NA	TRBV2	TRBJ2-5	TGTGCCAGCAGCTTAAAAGAGACCCAGTACTTC	CASSLKETQYF
TRBD1	NA	TRBV27	TRBJ1-1	TGTGCCAGTGCGACAGGGAGCACTGAAGCTTTCTTT	CASATGSTEAFF
NA	NA	TRBV2	TRBJ2-7	TGTGCCAGCACCCCAAGTGGGTACGAGCAGTACTTC	CASTPSGYEQYF
NA	NA	TRBV19	TRBJ1-3	TGTGCCAGTAGTAGAGGCGATTCTGGAAACACCATATATTTT	CASSRGDSGNTIYF
NA	many	TRBV29-1	TRBJ2-1	TGCAGCGTTGGTAGCGGAGAAGACAATGAGCAGTTCTTC	CSVGSGEDNEQFF
NA	NA	TRBV5-1	TRBJ1-1	TGCGCCAGCAGCTTGGGGGTTGGACAGAGGAACACTGAAGCTTTCTTT	CASSLGVGQRNTEAFF
TRBD2	NA	TRBV9	TRBJ2-3	TGTGCCAGCAGCGTAGTAGCGGGGGTTCCAACGCAGTATTTT	CASSVVAGVPTQYF